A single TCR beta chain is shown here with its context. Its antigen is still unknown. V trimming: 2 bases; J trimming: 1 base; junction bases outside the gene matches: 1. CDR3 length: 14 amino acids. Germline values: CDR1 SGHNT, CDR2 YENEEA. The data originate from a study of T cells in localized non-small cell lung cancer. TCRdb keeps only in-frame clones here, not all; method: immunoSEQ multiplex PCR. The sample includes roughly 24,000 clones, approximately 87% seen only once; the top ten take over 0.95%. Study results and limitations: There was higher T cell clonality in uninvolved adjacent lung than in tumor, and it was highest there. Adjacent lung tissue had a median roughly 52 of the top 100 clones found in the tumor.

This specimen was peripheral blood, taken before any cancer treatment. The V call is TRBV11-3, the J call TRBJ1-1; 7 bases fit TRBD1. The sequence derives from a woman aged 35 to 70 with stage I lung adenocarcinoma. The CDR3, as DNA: TGTGCCAGCAGCTTACAGGGGGGGAACACTGAAGCTTTCTTT. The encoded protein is CASSLQGGNTEAFF.